The T cell receptor beta chain under discussion was sequenced for a study of shared clonotypes between healthy human individuals. Findings of the study overall: Roughly 5% of naive CD4 clonotypes were common to four donors.

Concerning this clone: Its antigen is not identified.

Assay execution took place at the deep level. Replicate sorted-subset PCRs were loaded with 150 to 250 ng DNA, approximately 31,000 T cell genomes. This table comes from immunoSEQ multiplex PCR, and its TCRdb copy is limited to in-frame clones, with some not included. The sample lists hundreds of thousands of clones, approximately 95% seen once, with approximately 0.11% in the top ten. Naive CD8 cells, CD45RO-negative and positively selected for CCR7, excluded terminally differentiated effector memory CD45RA+ cells. The CDR3 sequence is 14 residues long. Per the germline V gene, CDR1 is LNHDA and CDR2 is SQIVND (reference sequence).

V is TRBV19 and J is TRBJ2-5, with D maybe TRBD2 (5 bases). The J call may be incorrect, as the DNA end agrees better with TRBJ2-7. The source is a woman aged 25-40 years in good health. The sample consisted of naive CD8+ T cells sorted from blood. The CDR3 sequence: CASSIEGYSYEQYF. In DNA, the CDR3 is TGTGCCAGTAGTATCGAGGGATACTCCTACGAGCAGTACTTC.